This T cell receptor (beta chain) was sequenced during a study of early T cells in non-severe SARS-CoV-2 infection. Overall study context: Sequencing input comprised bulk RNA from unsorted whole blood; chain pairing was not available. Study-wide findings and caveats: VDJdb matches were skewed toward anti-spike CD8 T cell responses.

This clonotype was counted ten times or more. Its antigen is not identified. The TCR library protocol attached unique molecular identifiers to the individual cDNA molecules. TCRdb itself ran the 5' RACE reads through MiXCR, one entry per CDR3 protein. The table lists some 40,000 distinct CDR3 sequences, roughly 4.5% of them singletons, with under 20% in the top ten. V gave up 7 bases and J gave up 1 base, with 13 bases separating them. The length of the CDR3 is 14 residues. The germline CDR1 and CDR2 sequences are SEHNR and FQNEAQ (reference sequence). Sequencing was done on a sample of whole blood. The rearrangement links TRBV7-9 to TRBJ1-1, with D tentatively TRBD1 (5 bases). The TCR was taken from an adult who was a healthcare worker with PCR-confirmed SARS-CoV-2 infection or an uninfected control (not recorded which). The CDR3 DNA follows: TGTGCCAGCAAACCGGGGCAGTCGAACACTGAAGCTTTCTTT. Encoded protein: CASKPGQSNTEAFF.